What follows is one TCR beta chain and its context. Its target is not known. This entry belongs to a study of shared clonotypes between healthy human individuals. General observations from the study: Clonotypes shared by all four donors outscored non-shared clonotypes in generation probability.

The protocol was immunoSEQ multiplex PCR, while the TCRdb copy is restricted to in-frame clones and leaves out a portion. The table has roughly 2,500,000 clones, over 85% seen once; the top ten hold approximately 0.37%. Germline CDR1 and CDR2: SGHRS and YFSETQ. This CDR3 spans 16 amino acids. Losses at the gene ends were 3 bases for V and 4 bases for J; bases not matched to a gene: 8. This TCR came from a man between 18 and 29 years old in good health. Some clones in this sample may be carry-over from other donors' samples. Sample: naive CD4+ T cells from PBMCs. Subset described: CD45RA+ positively selected. The J gene is TRBJ2-5, the V gene TRBV5-1; 11 bases fit TRBD1. CDR3 sequence reads: CASSSGRTGGLETQYF. The CDR3 DNA sequence: TGCGCCAGCAGCTCAGGCCGGACAGGGGGCTTAGAGACCCAGTACTTC.